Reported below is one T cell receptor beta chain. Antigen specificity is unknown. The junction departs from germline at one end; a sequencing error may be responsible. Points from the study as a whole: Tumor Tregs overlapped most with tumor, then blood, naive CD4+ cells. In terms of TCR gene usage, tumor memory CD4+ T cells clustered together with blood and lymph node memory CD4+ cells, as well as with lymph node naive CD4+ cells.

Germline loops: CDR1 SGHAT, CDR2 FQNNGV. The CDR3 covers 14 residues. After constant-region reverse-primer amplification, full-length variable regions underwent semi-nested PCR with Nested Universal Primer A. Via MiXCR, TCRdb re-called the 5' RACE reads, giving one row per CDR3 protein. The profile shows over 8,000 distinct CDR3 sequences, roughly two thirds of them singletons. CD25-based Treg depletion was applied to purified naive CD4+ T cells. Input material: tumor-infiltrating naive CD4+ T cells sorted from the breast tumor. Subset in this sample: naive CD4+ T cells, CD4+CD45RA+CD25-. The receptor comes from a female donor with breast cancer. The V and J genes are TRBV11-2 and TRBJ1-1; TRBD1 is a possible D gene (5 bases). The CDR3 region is CASSFFSLGTEAFF. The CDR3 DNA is TGTGCCAGCAGCTTTTTCAGTCTTGGGACCGAAGCTTTCTTC.